This T cell receptor (beta chain) was profiled in a study of blood T cell repertoires in COVID-19. Generated by immunoSEQ multiplex PCR, the TCRdb table keeps only in-frame clones and is missing some. Among approximately 280,000 clones, 90% were seen once, and the ten largest hold around 1.7%. The sequencing input was PBMCs or T cells enriched from blood (not recorded which). The TCR sequence derives from a woman under 30 with acute COVID-19.

The CDR3 here is CASSSGADTQYF. CDR3 DNA: TGTGCCAGCAGCTCGGGGGCAGATACGCAGTATTTT. The rearrangement joins TRBV7-6 to TRBJ2-3, with D perhaps matching TRBD2 (6 bases). The CDR3 is 12 residues long. V lost 4 bases to trimming and J lost 4 bases, with 6 bases between them. Germline CDR1 and CDR2: SGHVS and FNYEAQ. Drawing the rest from reference TRBV7-6 and TRBJ2-3, the complete variable domain is GAGVSQSPRYKVTKRGQDVALRCDPISGHVSLYWYRQALGQGPEFLTYFNYEAQQDKSGLPNDRFSAERPEGSISTLTIQRTEQRDSAMYRCASSSGADTQYFGPGTRLTVL.